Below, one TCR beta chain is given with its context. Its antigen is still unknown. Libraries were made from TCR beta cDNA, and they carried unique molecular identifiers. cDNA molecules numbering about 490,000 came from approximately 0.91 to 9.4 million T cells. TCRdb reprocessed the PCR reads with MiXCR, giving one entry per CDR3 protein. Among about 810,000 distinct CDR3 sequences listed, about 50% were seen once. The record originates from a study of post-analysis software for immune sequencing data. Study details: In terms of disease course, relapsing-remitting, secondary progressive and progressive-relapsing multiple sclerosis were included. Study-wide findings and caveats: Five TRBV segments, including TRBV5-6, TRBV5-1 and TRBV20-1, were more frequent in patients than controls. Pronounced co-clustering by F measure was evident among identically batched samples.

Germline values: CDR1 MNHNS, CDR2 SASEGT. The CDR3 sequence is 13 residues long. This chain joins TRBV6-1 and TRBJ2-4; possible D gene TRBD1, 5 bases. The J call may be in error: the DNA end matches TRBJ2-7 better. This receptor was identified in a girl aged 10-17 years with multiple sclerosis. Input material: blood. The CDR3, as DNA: TGTGCCAGCAGACCTATAGGGGTGGGCGAGCAGTACTTC. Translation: CASRPIGVGEQYF.